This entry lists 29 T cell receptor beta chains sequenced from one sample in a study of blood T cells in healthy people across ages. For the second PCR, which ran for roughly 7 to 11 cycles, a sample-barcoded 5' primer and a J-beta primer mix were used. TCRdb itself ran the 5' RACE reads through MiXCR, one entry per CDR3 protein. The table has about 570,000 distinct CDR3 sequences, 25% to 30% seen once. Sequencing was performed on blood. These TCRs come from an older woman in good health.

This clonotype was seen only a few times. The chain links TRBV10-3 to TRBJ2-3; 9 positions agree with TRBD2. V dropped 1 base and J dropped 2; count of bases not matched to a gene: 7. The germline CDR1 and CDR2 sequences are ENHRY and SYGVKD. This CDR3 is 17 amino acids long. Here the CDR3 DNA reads TGTGCCATCAGTGAGTTGACAAGCGGGGGGTCCACAGATACGCAGTATTTT. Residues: CAISELTSGGSTDTQYF.

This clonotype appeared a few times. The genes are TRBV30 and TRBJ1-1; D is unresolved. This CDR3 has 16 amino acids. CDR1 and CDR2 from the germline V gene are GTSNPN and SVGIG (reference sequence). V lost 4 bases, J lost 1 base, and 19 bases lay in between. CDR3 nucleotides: TGTGCCTGGAATTCGGGCAGGTCGTTTCCGAACACTGAAGCTTTCTTT. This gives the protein CAWNSGRSFPNTEAFF.

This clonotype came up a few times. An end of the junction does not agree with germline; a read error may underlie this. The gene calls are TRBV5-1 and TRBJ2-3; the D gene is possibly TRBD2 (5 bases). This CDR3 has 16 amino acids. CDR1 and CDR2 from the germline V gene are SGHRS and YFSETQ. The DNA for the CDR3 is TGCGCCAGCAGCTTGGATCCGGGGTTGGTCACAGACACGCAGTATTTT. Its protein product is CASSLDPGLVTDTQYF.

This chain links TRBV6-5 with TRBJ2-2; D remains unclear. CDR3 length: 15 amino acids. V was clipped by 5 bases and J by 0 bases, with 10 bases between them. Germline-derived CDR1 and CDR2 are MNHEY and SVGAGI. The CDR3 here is CASSLHHSNTGELFF. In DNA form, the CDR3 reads TGTGCCAGCAGTCTTCACCATTCGAACACCGGGGAGCTGTTTTTT.

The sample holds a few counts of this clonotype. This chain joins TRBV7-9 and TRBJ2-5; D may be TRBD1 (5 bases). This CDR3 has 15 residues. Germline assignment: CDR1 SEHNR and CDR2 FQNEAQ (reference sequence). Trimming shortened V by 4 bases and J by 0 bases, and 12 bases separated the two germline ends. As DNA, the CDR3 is TGTGCCAGCAGCTCAGGTGACAGCTACCAAGAGACCCAGTACTTC. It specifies CASSSGDSYQETQYF.

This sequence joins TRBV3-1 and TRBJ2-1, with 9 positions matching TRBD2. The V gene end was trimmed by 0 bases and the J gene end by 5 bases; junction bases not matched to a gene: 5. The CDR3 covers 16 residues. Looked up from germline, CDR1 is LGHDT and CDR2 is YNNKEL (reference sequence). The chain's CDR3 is CASSQDGVAGDNEQFF. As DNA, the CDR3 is TGTGCCAGCAGCCAAGATGGGGTAGCGGGGGACAATGAGCAGTTCTTC.

The CDR3 region has the DNA TGTGCCACCAGCAGAGATACTATCGGGGAGCTGTTTTTT. Translating gives CATSRDTIGELFF. The chain joins TRBV15 to TRBJ2-2, with D unresolved. From germline, CDR1 is LNHNV and CDR2 YYDKDF (reference sequence). The CDR3 has 13 amino acids. The V end lost 0 bases, the J end lost 7 bases, and 6 bases lay between the germline ends.

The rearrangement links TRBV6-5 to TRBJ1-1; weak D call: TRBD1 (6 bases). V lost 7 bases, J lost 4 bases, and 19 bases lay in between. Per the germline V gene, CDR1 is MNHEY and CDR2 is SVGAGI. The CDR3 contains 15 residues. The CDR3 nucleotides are TGTGCCAGCACTCCCGGGGGGGCGGGCTTCACTGAAGCTTTCTTT. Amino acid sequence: CASTPGGAGFTEAFF.

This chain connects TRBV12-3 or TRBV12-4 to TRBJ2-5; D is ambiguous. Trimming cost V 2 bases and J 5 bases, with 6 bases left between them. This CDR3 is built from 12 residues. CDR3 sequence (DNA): TGTGCCAGCAGTTTACGACTGGAGACCCAGTACTTC. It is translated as CASSLRLETQYF.

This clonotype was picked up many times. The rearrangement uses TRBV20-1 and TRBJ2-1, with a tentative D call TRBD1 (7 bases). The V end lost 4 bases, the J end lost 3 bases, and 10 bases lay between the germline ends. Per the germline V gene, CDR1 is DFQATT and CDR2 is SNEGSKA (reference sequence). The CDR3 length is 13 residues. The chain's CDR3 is CSATGGGYNEQFF. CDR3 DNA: TGCAGTGCTACAGGGGGAGGCTACAATGAGCAGTTCTTC.

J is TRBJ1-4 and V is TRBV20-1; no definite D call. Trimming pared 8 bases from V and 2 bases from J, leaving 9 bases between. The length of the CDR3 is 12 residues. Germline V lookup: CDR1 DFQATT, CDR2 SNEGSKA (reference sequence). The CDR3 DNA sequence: TGCAGTTGGACCGGGACTAATGAAAAACTGTTTTTT. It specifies CSWTGTNEKLFF.

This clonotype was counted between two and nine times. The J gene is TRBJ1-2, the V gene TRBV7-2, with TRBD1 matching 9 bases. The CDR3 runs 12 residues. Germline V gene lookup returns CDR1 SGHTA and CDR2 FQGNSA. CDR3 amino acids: CVGQGVDYGYTF. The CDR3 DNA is TGTGTGGGACAGGGCGTCGACTATGGCTACACCTTC.

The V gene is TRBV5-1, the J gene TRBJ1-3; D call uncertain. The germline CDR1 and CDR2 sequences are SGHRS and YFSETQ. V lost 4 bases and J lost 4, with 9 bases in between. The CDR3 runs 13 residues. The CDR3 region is CASSMDGGNTIYF. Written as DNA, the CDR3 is TGCGCCAGCAGCATGGACGGAGGAAACACCATATATTTT. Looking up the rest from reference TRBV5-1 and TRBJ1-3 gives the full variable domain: KAGVTQTPRYLIKTRGQQVTLSCSPISGHRSVSWYQQTPGQGLQFLFEYFSETQRNKGNFPGRFSGRQFSNSRSEMNVSTLELGDSALYLCASSMDGGNTIYFGEGSWLTVV.

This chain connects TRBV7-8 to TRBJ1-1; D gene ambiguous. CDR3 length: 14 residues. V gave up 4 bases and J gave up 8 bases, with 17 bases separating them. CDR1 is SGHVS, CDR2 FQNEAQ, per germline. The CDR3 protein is CASSSPVAAREAFF. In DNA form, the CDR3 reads TGTGCCAGCAGCTCCCCAGTGGCGGCACGCGAAGCTTTCTTT.

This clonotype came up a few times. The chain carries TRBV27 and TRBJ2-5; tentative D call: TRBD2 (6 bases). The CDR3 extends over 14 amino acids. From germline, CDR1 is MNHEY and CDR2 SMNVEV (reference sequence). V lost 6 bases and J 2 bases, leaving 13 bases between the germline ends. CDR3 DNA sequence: TGTGCCAGCAGGGTGTATGGGGGGCAAGAGACCCAGTACTTC. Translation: CASRVYGGQETQYF.

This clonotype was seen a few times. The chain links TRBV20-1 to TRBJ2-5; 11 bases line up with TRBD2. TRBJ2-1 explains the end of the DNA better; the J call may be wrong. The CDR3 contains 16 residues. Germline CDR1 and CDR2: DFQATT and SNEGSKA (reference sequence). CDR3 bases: TGCAGTGCTAGACCCGCTAGCGGGGGGCCTTACAATGAGCAGTTCTTC. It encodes CSARPASGGPYNEQFF.

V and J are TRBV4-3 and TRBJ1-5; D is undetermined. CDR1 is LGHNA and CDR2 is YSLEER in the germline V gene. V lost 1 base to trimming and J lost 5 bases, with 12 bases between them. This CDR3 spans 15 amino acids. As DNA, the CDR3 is TGCGCCAGCAGCCAAGGTACGGCAGGCGATCAGCCCCAGCATTTT. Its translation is CASSQGTAGDQPQHF.

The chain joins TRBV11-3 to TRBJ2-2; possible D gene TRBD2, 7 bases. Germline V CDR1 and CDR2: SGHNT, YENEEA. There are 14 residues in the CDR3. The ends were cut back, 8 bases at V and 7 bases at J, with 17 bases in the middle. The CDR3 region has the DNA TGTGCCAGCGCTGAGGGGGGGCCTAGCGGGGAGCTGTTTTTT. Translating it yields CASAEGGPSGELFF.

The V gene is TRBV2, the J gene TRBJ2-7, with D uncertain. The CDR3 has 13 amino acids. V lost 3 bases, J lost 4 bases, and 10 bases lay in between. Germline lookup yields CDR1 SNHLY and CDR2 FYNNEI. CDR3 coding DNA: TGTGCCAGCAGTGAGCTTACGCCGTACGAGCAGTACTTC. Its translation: CASSELTPYEQYF.

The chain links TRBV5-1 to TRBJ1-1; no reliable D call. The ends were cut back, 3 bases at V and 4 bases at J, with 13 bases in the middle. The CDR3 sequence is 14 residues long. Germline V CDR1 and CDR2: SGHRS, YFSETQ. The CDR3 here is CASSSTTGSTEAFF. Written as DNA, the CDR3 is TGCGCCAGCAGCTCGACTACGGGGAGCACTGAAGCTTTCTTT.

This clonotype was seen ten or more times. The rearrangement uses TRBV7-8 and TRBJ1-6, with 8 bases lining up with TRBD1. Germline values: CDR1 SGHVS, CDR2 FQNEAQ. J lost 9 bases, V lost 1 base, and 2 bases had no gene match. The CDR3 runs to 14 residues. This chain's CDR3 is CASSLGTGSSPLHF. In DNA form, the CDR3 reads TGTGCCAGCAGCTTAGGGACAGGGTCTTCACCCCTCCACTTT.

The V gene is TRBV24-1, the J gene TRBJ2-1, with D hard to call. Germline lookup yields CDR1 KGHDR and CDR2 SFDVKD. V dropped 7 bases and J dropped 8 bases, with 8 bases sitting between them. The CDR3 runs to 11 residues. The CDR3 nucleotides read TGTGCCACCAGGAAAGGAGATGAGCAGTTCTTC. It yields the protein CATRKGDEQFF.

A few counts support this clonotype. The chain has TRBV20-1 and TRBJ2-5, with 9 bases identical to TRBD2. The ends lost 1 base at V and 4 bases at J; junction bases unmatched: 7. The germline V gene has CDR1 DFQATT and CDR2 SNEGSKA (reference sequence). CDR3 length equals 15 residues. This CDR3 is CSARGAGGQRETQYF. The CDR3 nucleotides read TGCAGTGCTAGAGGCGCGGGGGGGCAGAGAGAGACCCAGTACTTC.

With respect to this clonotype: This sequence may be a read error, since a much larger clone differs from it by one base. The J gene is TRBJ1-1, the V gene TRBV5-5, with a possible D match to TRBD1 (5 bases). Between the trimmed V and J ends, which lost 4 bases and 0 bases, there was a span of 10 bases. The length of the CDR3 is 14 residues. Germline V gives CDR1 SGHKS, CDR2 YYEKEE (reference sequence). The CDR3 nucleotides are TGTGCCAGCAGCCCGGGACGGATGAACACTGAAGCTTTCTTT. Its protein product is CASSPGRMNTEAFF.

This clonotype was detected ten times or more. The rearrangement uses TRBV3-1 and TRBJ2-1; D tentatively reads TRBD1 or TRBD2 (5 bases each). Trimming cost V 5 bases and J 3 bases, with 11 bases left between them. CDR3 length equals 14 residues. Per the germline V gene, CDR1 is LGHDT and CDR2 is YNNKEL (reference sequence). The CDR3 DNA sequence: TGTGCCAGCAGCTGGGGTGGGGGCTACAATGAGCAGTTCTTC. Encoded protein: CASSWGGGYNEQFF.

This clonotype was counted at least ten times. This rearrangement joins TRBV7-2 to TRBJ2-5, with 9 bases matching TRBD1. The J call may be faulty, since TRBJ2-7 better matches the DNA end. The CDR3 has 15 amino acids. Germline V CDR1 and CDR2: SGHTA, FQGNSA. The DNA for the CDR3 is TGTGCCAGCAGCTACGGACAGGGGTACTCCTACGAGCAGTACTTC. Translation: CASSYGQGYSYEQYF.

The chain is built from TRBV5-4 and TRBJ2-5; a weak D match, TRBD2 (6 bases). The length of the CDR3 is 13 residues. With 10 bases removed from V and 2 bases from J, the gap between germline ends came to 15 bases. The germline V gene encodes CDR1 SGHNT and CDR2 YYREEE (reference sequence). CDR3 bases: TGTGCCTCTGGGCAACGGGAGCAAGAGACCCAGTACTTC. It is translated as CASGQREQETQYF.

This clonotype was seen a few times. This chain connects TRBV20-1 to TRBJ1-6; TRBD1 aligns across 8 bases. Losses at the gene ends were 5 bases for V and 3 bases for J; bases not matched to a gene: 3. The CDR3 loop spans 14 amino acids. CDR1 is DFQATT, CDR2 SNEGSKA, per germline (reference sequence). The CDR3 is CSAWTGIYNSPLHF. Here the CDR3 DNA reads TGCAGTGCTTGGACAGGGATCTATAATTCACCCCTCCACTTT.

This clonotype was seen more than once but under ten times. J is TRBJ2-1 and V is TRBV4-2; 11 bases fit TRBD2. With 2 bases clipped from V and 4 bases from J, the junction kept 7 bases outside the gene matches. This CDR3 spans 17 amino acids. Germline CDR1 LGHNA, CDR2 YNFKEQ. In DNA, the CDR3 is TGTGCCAGCAGCCAATTAGCGGGGGGGCCGGGTTACAATGAGCAGTTCTTC. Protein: CASSQLAGGPGYNEQFF.